The clone carrying this T cell receptor (beta chain) was counted a few times. Its antigen is unidentified. The CDR3 has 15 residues. Germline loops: CDR1 MNHNY, CDR2 SVGAGI (reference sequence). The V gene lost 1 base and the J gene lost 6 bases, with 12 bases spanning the gap. The sample comes from a study of T cell repertoires in cytomegalovirus infection. The overall study: Indications of both CMV infection and matching HLA type were provided by public TCR beta signatures.

General observations from the study: HLA-C-restricted CMV-specific TCR beta clonotypes were dominant in the ex vivo response.

TCRdb independently ran MiXCR on the reads; one entry per CDR3 protein. The sample yields around 550,000 distinct CDR3 sequences, around 27% seen once. The chain couples TRBV6-6 to TRBJ2-2, with D possibly TRBD1 on 6 matching bases. This TCR derives from a human donor in good health (CMV status not recorded). Some clones in this sample may be carry-over from other donors' samples. Sequenced material: PBMCs. CDR3 nucleotides: TGTGCCAGCAGTTACTATGGCTCAGGGGCCGGGGAGCTGTTTTTT. Amino acid sequence: CASSYYGSGAGELFF.